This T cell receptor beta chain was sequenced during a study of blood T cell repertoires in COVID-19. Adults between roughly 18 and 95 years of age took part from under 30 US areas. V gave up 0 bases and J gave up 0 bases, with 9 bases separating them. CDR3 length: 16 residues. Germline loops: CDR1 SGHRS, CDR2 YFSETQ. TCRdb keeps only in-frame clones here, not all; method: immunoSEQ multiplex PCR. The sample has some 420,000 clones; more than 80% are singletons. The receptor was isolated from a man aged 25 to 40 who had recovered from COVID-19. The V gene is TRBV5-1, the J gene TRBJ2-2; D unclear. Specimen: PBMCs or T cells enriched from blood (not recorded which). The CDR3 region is CASSLVVRANTGELFF. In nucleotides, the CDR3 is TGCGCCAGCAGCTTGGTCGTACGAGCGAACACCGGGGAGCTGTTTTTT.